The next 31 T cell receptor beta chains were all read from a single sample in a study of a mutant IDH1 vaccine in newly diagnosed glioma. Which antigens these TCRs recognize remains unknown. Sample time point: week 23, last vaccination. Topical imiquimod accompanied each vaccine dose, which consisted of 300 ug of mutant IDH1 20-mer peptide. Sequencing used immunoSEQ multiplex PCR; TCRdb keeps in-frame clones, though not all of them. The sample lists under 45,000 clones; roughly 80% were seen once. Here the sequenced sample was PBMCs, taken from a glioma patient whose treatment included an IDH1 peptide vaccine. The source of these receptors is a man in his forties or fifties with glioma.

The chain joins TRBV4-1 to TRBJ2-3; D gene ambiguous. CDR3 size: 16 residues. Germline CDR1 is MGHRA and CDR2 is YSYEKL. V was trimmed by 0 bases and J by 4 bases, leaving 14 bases between them. The CDR3 DNA is TGCGCCAGCAGCCAAGACGTCACCGTGGGCGCAGATACGCAGTATTTT. Its protein is CASSQDVTVGADTQYF.

This clone has only a few counts. V and J are TRBV18 and TRBJ1-2; possible D gene TRBD1, 6 bases. CDR1 and CDR2 (germline): KGHSH, LQKENI. The CDR3 sequence is 13 residues long. Trimming removed 1 base from V and 8 bases from J, with 11 bases in between. The CDR3 loop is CASSPQGEKGYTF. As DNA, the CDR3 is TGTGCCAGCTCACCACAGGGGGAGAAAGGCTACACCTTC.

The chain is built from TRBV29-1 and TRBJ2-7; D is uncertain. Germline V gene lookup returns CDR1 SQVTM and CDR2 ANQGSEA. Trimming stripped 3 bases from V and 0 bases from J, with 6 bases between. The length of the CDR3 is 12 residues. This CDR3 reads CSVEASSYEQYF. CDR3 nucleotides: TGCAGCGTTGAGGCCTCCTCCTACGAGCAGTACTTC.

The chain is built from TRBV4-2 and TRBJ2-4, with D possibly matching TRBD2 (6 bases). The CDR3 has 16 amino acids. Germline assignment: CDR1 LGHNA and CDR2 YNFKEQ. Deletions cut 0 bases from V and 6 bases from J, with 15 bases between. CDR3: CASSQDPPSGGNIQYF. Here the CDR3 DNA reads TGTGCCAGCAGCCAAGACCCCCCATCCGGGGGAAACATTCAGTACTTC.

The CDR3 sequence is CASSGDGLNTEAFF. DNA of the CDR3: TGCGCCAGCAGTGGGGACGGATTGAACACTGAAGCTTTCTTT. V and J are TRBV23-1 and TRBJ1-1; tentative D call: TRBD1 (5 bases). TRBV23-1 is reported as an ORF; its role is uncertain. V lost 5 bases and J 0 bases, leaving 10 bases between the germline ends. This CDR3 is built from 14 residues.

Details on this clone: At one end the junction does not follow the germline gene, possibly because of a read error. The chain links TRBV7-7 to TRBJ2-2, with D tentatively TRBD1 (6 bases). Germline values: CDR1 SSHAT, CDR2 FNYEAQ (reference sequence). There are 15 residues in the CDR3. This CDR3 reads CASSHDRQNTGELFF. CDR3 coding DNA: TGTGCTAGCAGCCACGACAGGCAGAACACCGGGGAGCTGTTTTTT. The variable domain in full, completed from reference TRBV7-7 and TRBJ2-2, reads GAGVSQSPRYKVTKRGQDVTLRCDPISSHATLYWYQQALGQGPEFLTYFNYEAQPDKSGLPSDRFSAERPEGSISTLTIQRTEQRDSAMYRCASSHDRQNTGELFFGEGSRLTVL.

The chain joins TRBV5-4 to TRBJ1-4; D is unclear. The ends were cut back, 4 bases at V and 8 bases at J, with 12 bases in the middle. This CDR3 contains 13 residues. From germline, CDR1 is SGHNT and CDR2 YYREEE (reference sequence). In nucleotides, the CDR3 is TGTGCCAGCAGCCTTTTGCCCGGGGAAAAACTGTTTTTT. This codes for CASSLLPGEKLFF.

This rearrangement joins TRBV19 to TRBJ1-1; TRBD1 matches at 7 bases. Germline V gene data show CDR1 as LNHDA and CDR2 as SQIVND (reference sequence). The V and J ends lost 1 base and 0 bases, in that order; junction bases with no gene match: 5. The CDR3 runs to 16 residues. CDR3 sequence (DNA): TGTGCCAGTAGTATAGTCTCCGGGACAGTGAACACTGAAGCTTTCTTT. Amino acids: CASSIVSGTVNTEAFF. Full variable domain (missing parts from reference TRBV19 and TRBJ1-1): DGGITQSPKYLFRKEGQNVTLSCEQNLNHDAMYWYRQDPGQGLRLIYYSQIVNDFQKGDIAEGYSVSREKKESFPLTVTSAQKNPTAFYLCASSIVSGTVNTEAFFGQGTRLTVV.

The V gene is TRBV10-3, the J gene TRBJ1-3, with a weak D call TRBD1 (6 bases). V was shortened by 7 bases and J by 1 base, with 11 bases between the two germline ends. Germline assignment: CDR1 ENHRY and CDR2 SYGVKD. There are 14 residues in the CDR3. The CDR3 reads CAITRGGSGNTIYF. The CDR3 nucleotides read TGTGCCATCACCCGAGGGGGGTCTGGAAACACCATATATTTT.

The gene calls are TRBV7-2 and TRBJ2-7, with a possible D match to TRBD2 (5 bases). CDR3 size: 15 residues. V dropped 5 bases and J dropped 0 bases, with 14 bases sitting between them. The germline gives CDR1 SGHTA, CDR2 FQGNSA. CDR3 DNA sequence: TGTGCCAGCAGCCAAGAGAGACGGGGCTCCTACGAGCAGTACTTC. As protein: CASSQERRGSYEQYF.

This chain links TRBV29-1 with TRBJ2-1, with D uncertain. This CDR3 is 11 amino acids long. The V gene lost 3 bases and the J gene lost 4 bases, with 4 bases spanning the gap. Germline V gives CDR1 SQVTM, CDR2 ANQGSEA. The CDR3 DNA reads TGCAGCGTTGACAGATACAATGAGCAGTTCTTC. Protein sequence: CSVDRYNEQFF.

In its sample, this clone ranks as medium-sized (0.01 to 0.1%). The chain couples TRBV18 to TRBJ1-2; D perhaps matches TRBD1 (5 bases). V lost 0 bases, J lost 7 bases, and 21 bases lay in between. The CDR3 length is 17 residues. Germline lookup yields CDR1 KGHSH and CDR2 LQKENI. Here the CDR3 reads CASSPPGEGPSGAGYTF. In DNA, the CDR3 is TGTGCCAGCTCACCACCAGGGGAGGGGCCCTCCGGCGCTGGCTACACCTTC.

This chain joins TRBV14 and TRBJ2-3; D is ambiguous. Trimming shortened V by 3 bases and J by 7 bases, and 5 bases separated the two germline ends. This CDR3 region has 11 residues. The germline CDR1 and CDR2 sequences are SGHDN and FVKESK. The CDR3 loop is CASSQGNTQYF. CDR3 coding DNA: TGTGCCAGCAGCCAGGGGAATACGCAGTATTTT.

In its sample, this clone ranks as medium-sized (0.01 to 0.1%). The chain couples TRBV4-1 to TRBJ1-6, with D possibly matching TRBD1 (5 bases). CDR3 length: 18 amino acids. Germline V lookup: CDR1 MGHRA, CDR2 YSYEKL. V was trimmed by 1 base and J by 6 bases, leaving 19 bases between them. DNA for the CDR3: TGCGCCAGCAGCCAAGTAGACATGGGGCTTGTTGGTAATTCACCCCTCCACTTT. This translates into CASSQVDMGLVGNSPLHF.

The chain carries TRBV18 and TRBJ1-1; 8 bases align to TRBD1. From germline, CDR1 is KGHSH and CDR2 LQKENI. The CDR3 length is 14 residues. Trimming took 4 bases from V and 5 from J; bases not matched to a gene: 6. The CDR3 loop reads CASSREQGGTEAFF. In nucleotides, the CDR3 is TGTGCCAGCTCACGGGAACAGGGGGGGACTGAAGCTTTCTTT.

The table lists this clone with a count of one. This chain uses TRBV6-1 with TRBJ2-7; D is possibly TRBD2 (6 bases). V was trimmed by 2 bases and J by 1 base, leaving 9 bases between them. Germline loops: CDR1 MNHNS, CDR2 SASEGT. This CDR3 comprises 14 residues. The CDR3 DNA follows: TGTGCCAGCAGTGAATGGGGGGATTCCTACGAGCAGTACTTC. It encodes CASSEWGDSYEQYF.

The V call is TRBV27, the J call TRBJ1-1, with a tentative D call TRBD1 (5 bases). The CDR3 loop spans 18 amino acids. From germline, CDR1 is MNHEY and CDR2 SMNVEV (reference sequence). The V and J ends lost 2 bases and 2 bases respectively, with 21 bases between them. CDR3 sequence: CASSLGVGKIGANTEAFF. The CDR3 region has the DNA TGTGCCAGCAGTTTAGGGGTGGGGAAAATTGGGGCTAACACTGAAGCTTTCTTT.

This clone has only a few counts. The V and J genes are TRBV29-1 and TRBJ2-4; D gene unclear. V lost 7 bases and J 7 bases, leaving 11 bases between the germline ends. The length of the CDR3 is 11 residues. Germline lookup yields CDR1 SQVTM and CDR2 ANQGSEA. Written as DNA, the CDR3 is TGCAGCGGGGCCATCCAGAACATTCAGTACTTC. Its protein is CSGAIQNIQYF.

The chain uses TRBV6-6 and TRBJ2-7; D is uncertain. V gave up 7 bases and J gave up 6 bases, with 13 bases separating them. The germline gives CDR1 MNHNY, CDR2 SVGAGI (reference sequence). The CDR3 covers 12 residues. CDR3 sequence: CASTSEPGEQYF. CDR3 DNA: TGTGCCAGCACCTCCGAACCAGGCGAGCAGTACTTC.

This sequence joins TRBV7-2 and TRBJ1-3; D unclear. V dropped 0 bases and J dropped 3 bases, with 9 bases sitting between them. Germline loops: CDR1 SGHTA, CDR2 FQGNSA. CDR3 length equals 15 residues. CDR3 sequence reads: CASSLAPTGGNTIYF. In DNA form, the CDR3 reads TGTGCCAGCAGCTTAGCGCCGACGGGTGGAAACACCATATATTTT. The full variable domain, its missing parts supplied by reference TRBV7-2 and TRBJ1-3, is GAGVSQSPSNKVTEKGKDVELRCDPISGHTALYWYRQSLGQGLEFLIYFQGNSAPDKSGLPSDRFSAERTGGSVSTLTIQRTQQEDSAVYLCASSLAPTGGNTIYFGEGSWLTVV.

CDR3 in amino acids: CASSVRGGEDEQYF. The CDR3 DNA reads as TGTGCCAGCAGCGTCAGGGGAGGGGAGGACGAGCAGTACTTC. The chain employs TRBV9 and TRBJ2-7; a possible D gene is TRBD2 (7 bases). CDR1 is SGDLS and CDR2 is YYNGEE in the germline V gene. The CDR3 has 14 residues. The V end was cut by 2 bases, the J end by 5 bases, with 14 bases between.

This rearrangement joins TRBV6-1 to TRBJ2-1; no definite D call. Germline CDR1 MNHNS, CDR2 SASEGT. V was pared by 0 bases and J by 8 bases, with 14 bases between. CDR3 length equals 15 residues. CDR3 residues: CASSEAGISRDEQFF. For the CDR3, the DNA is TGTGCCAGCAGTGAAGCTGGGATCAGCCGCGATGAGCAGTTCTTC.

The gene calls are TRBV27 and TRBJ2-7; maybe TRBD1 (7 bases). The CDR3 is made up of 15 amino acids. Germline values: CDR1 MNHEY, CDR2 SMNVEV (reference sequence). V dropped 6 bases and J dropped 2 bases, with 17 bases sitting between them. The CDR3 protein is CASRVTAGQTYEQYF. In DNA form, the CDR3 reads TGTGCCAGCAGGGTGACGGCGGGACAGACCTACGAGCAGTACTTC.

The V call is TRBV14, the J call TRBJ2-2; 7 bases map to TRBD1. Per the germline V gene, CDR1 is SGHDN and CDR2 is FVKESK. The length of the CDR3 is 13 residues. V was clipped by 4 bases and J by 9 bases; unmatched bases: 5. The CDR3 DNA reads as TGTGCCAGCAGCCCCCGACAGGGAAGGGAGCTGTTTTTT. Its translation: CASSPRQGRELFF.

The rearrangement uses TRBV29-1 and TRBJ1-4; no reliable D call. The V and J ends lost 3 bases and 7 bases respectively, with 6 bases between them. CDR1 is SQVTM and CDR2 is ANQGSEA in the germline V gene. The CDR3 consists of 11 residues. The CDR3 is CSVEIGEKLFF. Here the CDR3 DNA reads TGCAGCGTTGAGATTGGTGAAAAACTGTTTTTT.

The rearrangement uses TRBV4-2 and TRBJ2-1; 9 bases agree with TRBD2. This CDR3 has 17 amino acids. V shed 4 bases, J shed 7 bases, and the junction held 14 bases outside the gene matches. Germline assignment: CDR1 LGHNA and CDR2 YNFKEQ. CDR3 in DNA: TGTGCCAGCAGCCCCCTGGGTACGAGCGGGGGGAGGAATGAGCAGTTCTTC. It translates to CASSPLGTSGGRNEQFF.

The V and J genes are TRBV28 and TRBJ2-3, with D unclear. The germline gives CDR1 MDHEN, CDR2 SYDVKM. The CDR3 length is 15 residues. V lost 3 bases and J 1 base, leaving 11 bases between the germline ends. The CDR3 spells CASSFESRRTDTQYF. As DNA, the CDR3 is TGTGCCAGCAGTTTCGAAAGTCGGCGCACAGATACGCAGTATTTT.

The table lists this clone with a count of one. The chain links TRBV5-4 to TRBJ1-2; weak D call: TRBD1 (6 bases). Germline V gene lookup returns CDR1 SGHNT and CDR2 YYREEE (reference sequence). The V end was cut by 4 bases, the J end by 10 bases, with 17 bases between. This CDR3 contains 13 residues. CDR3 region: CASSLGQPTIYTF. CDR3 DNA sequence: TGTGCCAGCAGCCTTGGACAGCCTACTATCTACACCTTC.

CDR3 sequence: CATSREQDQPQHF. The CDR3 DNA sequence: TGTGCCACCAGCAGAGAACAGGATCAGCCCCAGCATTTT. The genes are TRBV15 and TRBJ1-5; possible D gene TRBD1, 5 bases. CDR1 is LNHNV and CDR2 is YYDKDF in the germline V gene (reference sequence). Trimming shortened V by 0 bases and J by 5 bases, and 5 bases separated the two germline ends. The CDR3 is 13 amino acids.

This clone was found a few times. The V call is TRBV27, the J call TRBJ1-6; tentative D call: TRBD1 (5 bases). The CDR3 runs to 15 residues. Germline values: CDR1 MNHEY, CDR2 SMNVEV (reference sequence). Trimming shortened V by 4 bases and J by 9 bases, and 16 bases separated the two germline ends. The CDR3 DNA follows: TGTGCCAGCAGTTCAGTTCTTAAGGGGCGTTCACCCCTCCACTTT. Protein: CASSSVLKGRSPLHF.

The CDR3 region has the DNA TGCGCCAGCGGCCAAGGAACTAATGAAAAACTGTTTTTT. It is translated as CASGQGTNEKLFF. This chain links TRBV5-1 with TRBJ1-4, with D hard to call. Germline V CDR1 and CDR2: SGHRS, YFSETQ. This CDR3 has 13 amino acids. Trimming cost V 7 bases and J 1 base, with 8 bases left between them.